The 20 T cell receptor beta chains given below trace back to one sample, sequenced in a study of T cell repertoires in ileal Crohn's disease. Profiled with immunoSEQ multiplex PCR; TCRdb holds only in-frame clones, not every one. Altogether about 1,400 clones are present, roughly 80% being singletons, with the ten largest covering around 15%. Sequenced input: ileal tissue. The source of these receptors is an adult with Crohn's disease.

The chain recombines TRBV9 with TRBJ2-2; 7 positions agree with TRBD2. Germline V gene sequence: CDR1 SGDLS, CDR2 YYNGEE. Trimming removed 0 bases from V and 5 bases from J; junction bases left unmatched: 7. This CDR3 comprises 16 residues. The CDR3: CASSVASGVLTGELFF. The CDR3, as DNA: TGTGCCAGCAGCGTAGCCAGCGGGGTTTTAACCGGGGAGCTGTTTTTT.

This chain joins TRBV7-9 and TRBJ1-2; 7 bases fit TRBD1. The CDR3 has 14 amino acids. Germline V lookup: CDR1 SEHNR, CDR2 FQNEAQ (reference sequence). V lost 5 bases, J lost 4 bases, and 7 bases stayed unmatched. This chain's CDR3 is CASSNRQGGYGYTF. The CDR3 coding sequence is TGTGCCAGCAGCAACCGACAGGGCGGCTATGGCTACACCTTC.

This clone was detected once. The V and J genes are TRBV6-5 and TRBJ1-5; 7 bases match TRBD1. CDR1 and CDR2 from the germline V gene are MNHEY and SVGAGI. V was clipped by 6 bases and J by 2 bases; unmatched bases: 1. This CDR3 is built from 13 residues. The CDR3 spells CASRGQGNQPQHF. The CDR3 DNA follows: TGTGCCAGCAGAGGACAGGGCAATCAGCCCCAGCATTTT.

This chain joins TRBV5-4 and TRBJ2-1; a weak D match, TRBD2 (6 bases). This CDR3 has 16 amino acids. Germline-derived CDR1 and CDR2 are SGHNT and YYREEE (reference sequence). Trimming took off 4 bases at V and 0 bases at J, with 14 bases between the two ends. The DNA of the CDR3 is TGTGCCAGCAGCGTCTCCGGGACTTTCTCCTACAATGAGCAGTTCTTC. It yields the protein CASSVSGTFSYNEQFF.

This clone was seen a few times. The chain has TRBV29-1 and TRBJ2-2; D not certain. Germline CDR1 reads SQVTM; CDR2 reads ANQGSEA. The CDR3 is 13 amino acids. Trimming left V 8 bases short and J 6 bases short, with 16 bases between. CDR3 nucleotide sequence: TGCAGCACCTCGGTCGGCGGTTCCGGGGAGCTGTTTTTT. Translating gives CSTSVGGSGELFF.

The CDR3 coding sequence is TGTGCCAGCAGCTTACTTTCCAGGGGATCATCCTACAATGAGCAGTTCTTC. This encodes CASSLLSRGSSYNEQFF. The chain is built from TRBV7-9 and TRBJ2-1; possibly TRBD1 for D (6 bases). Germline assignment: CDR1 SEHNR and CDR2 FQNEAQ (reference sequence). V was trimmed by 2 bases and J by 1 base, leaving 15 bases between them. This CDR3 has 17 amino acids.

The chain is built from TRBV18 and TRBJ2-1; 8 bases fit TRBD1. This CDR3 has 18 residues. Unmatched junction bases numbered 10, after V lost 3 bases and J lost 0 bases. The V gene's germline CDR1 is KGHSH and CDR2 LQKENI. The CDR3 is CASSPPFGQGASYNEQFF. The DNA of the CDR3 is TGTGCCAGCTCACCCCCCTTTGGGCAGGGGGCCTCCTACAATGAGCAGTTCTTC.

Here the CDR3 DNA reads TGCGCCAGCAGCCCCGGACAGGGTTCGAATCAGCCCCAGCATTTT. Residues: CASSPGQGSNQPQHF. The rearrangement joins TRBV4-1 to TRBJ1-5; 8 bases match TRBD1. The junction had 6 bases not matched to a gene; V was cut back by 4 bases and J by 4 bases. The CDR3 totals 15 residues. Germline V gives CDR1 MGHRA, CDR2 YSYEKL.

This clone was observed once. The chain has TRBV19 and TRBJ1-5, with D maybe TRBD1 (5 bases). Germline V gene lookup returns CDR1 LNHDA and CDR2 SQIVND (reference sequence). The CDR3 has 15 residues. Trimming pared 3 bases from V and 0 bases from J, leaving 9 bases between. The CDR3 loop is CASSIGGLSNQPQHF. The DNA of the CDR3 is TGTGCCAGTAGTATCGGGGGACTTAGCAATCAGCCCCAGCATTTT.

This chain joins TRBV5-1 and TRBJ2-3; 9 bases are a match to TRBD1. Unmatched junction bases numbered 8, after V lost 0 bases and J lost 3 bases. CDR3 length: 17 amino acids. CDR1 and CDR2 (germline): SGHRS, YFSETQ. CDR3 residues: CASSLGQGVGWTDTQYF. CDR3 coding DNA: TGCGCCAGCAGCTTGGGACAGGGGGTGGGTTGGACAGATACGCAGTATTTT.

The chain couples TRBV5-1 to TRBJ2-5, with TRBD2 matching over 7 bases. CDR1 and CDR2 from the germline V gene are SGHRS and YFSETQ. The CDR3 is made up of 13 amino acids. The V segment lost 2 bases and the J segment 7 bases; nucleotides outside the gene matches: 5. The CDR3 DNA is TGCGCCAGCAGCTTCGGACTAGAGGGGACCCAGTACTTC. Its translation is CASSFGLEGTQYF.

CDR3 region: CASSETGTGDYTF. The CDR3 bases are TGTGCCAGCAGTGAAACCGGGACAGGAGATTACACCTTC. The chain is built from TRBV27 and TRBJ1-2; 8 positions match TRBD1. CDR1 is MNHEY, CDR2 SMNVEV, per germline (reference sequence). The CDR3 extends over 13 amino acids. V shed 5 bases, J shed 11 bases, and the junction held 10 bases outside the gene matches.

The V gene is TRBV6-4, the J gene TRBJ2-2; D ambiguous. This CDR3 comprises 14 residues. Trimming took off 3 bases at V and 1 base at J, with 6 bases between the two ends. Germline V gives CDR1 MRHNA, CDR2 SNTAGT. CDR3 amino acids: CASSDCRNTGELFF. CDR3 DNA: TGTGCCAGCAGTGATTGTAGGAACACCGGGGAGCTGTTTTTT.

The V gene is TRBV28, the J gene TRBJ2-3, with 9 bases aligning to TRBD1. The CDR3 has 13 residues. Per germline, CDR1 MDHEN and CDR2 SYDVKM. V shed 6 bases and J 6 bases; nucleotides not matched to a gene: 4. The CDR3 spells CASRGQGYDTQYF. In DNA form, the CDR3 reads TGTGCCAGCAGGGGACAGGGTTATGATACGCAGTATTTT.

The chain carries TRBV7-8 and TRBJ2-1; the D is unclear. The CDR3 length is 14 residues. V dropped 5 bases and J dropped 6 bases, with 14 bases sitting between them. Germline-derived CDR1 and CDR2 are SGHVS and FQNEAQ. CDR3 loop: CASSTQSGSNEQFF. For the CDR3, the DNA is TGTGCCAGCAGCACGCAATCCGGGTCCAATGAGCAGTTCTTC.

The chain couples TRBV6-5 to TRBJ1-1; 7 bases line up with TRBD1. This CDR3 is built from 15 residues. Germline V gene sequence: CDR1 MNHEY, CDR2 SVGAGI. J gave up 1 base and V 7 bases, and 9 bases lay outside the gene matches. CDR3 coding DNA: TGTGCCAGCAAAATACAGACAGGGACGAACACTGAAGCTTTCTTT. Translation gives CASKIQTGTNTEAFF.

The chain uses TRBV18 and TRBJ1-2; 8 nucleotides align to TRBD1. Germline V gene data show CDR1 as KGHSH and CDR2 as LQKENI. V was pared by 3 bases and J by 5 bases, with 8 bases of the junction left unmatched. The CDR3 consists of 15 residues. For the CDR3, the DNA is TGTGCCAGCTCACCCGGACAGGGTGAGAGGTATGGCTACACCTTC. Its translation is CASSPGQGERYGYTF.

This rearrangement joins TRBV6-4 to TRBJ2-1, with a possible D match to TRBD2 (5 bases). Germline V lookup: CDR1 MRHNA, CDR2 SNTAGT. Between the trimmed V and J ends, which lost 0 bases and 10 bases, there was a span of 10 bases. The CDR3 covers 13 residues. The CDR3 sequence: CASSDSFSGEQFF. The CDR3 region has the DNA TGTGCCAGCAGTGACTCATTTTCGGGGGAGCAGTTCTTC.

This chain links TRBV27 with TRBJ2-7; 11 bases map to TRBD1. The CDR3 contains 20 residues. Germline CDR1 and CDR2: MNHEY and SMNVEV (reference sequence). V trimming: 5 bases; J trimming: 2 bases; junction bases outside the gene matches: 20. The CDR3 nucleotides are TGTGCCAGCAGTCGAACAGGGGACAGGGGGTTTGGGCTGGTTACCTACGAGCAGTACTTC. This sequence encodes CASSRTGDRGFGLVTYEQYF.

This chain uses TRBV5-1 with TRBJ2-5, with D maybe TRBD1 (6 bases). CDR3 length equals 15 residues. The germline CDR1 and CDR2 sequences are SGHRS and YFSETQ. V was shortened by 0 bases and J by 2 bases, with 11 bases between the two germline ends. The CDR3 bases are TGCGCCAGCAGCTTGGACGACAGGAGGCAAGAGACCCAGTACTTC. Translating gives CASSLDDRRQETQYF.